The 28 T cell receptor beta chains below come from one sample, sequenced in a study of identical twins. Using its own MiXCR run on the 5' RACE reads, TCRdb lists one record per CDR3 protein. This sample has about 150,000 distinct CDR3 sequences, with around 3.6% found just once. The sequenced material came from memory T cells sorted from blood. The receptors here all came from a man in his late teens or twenties in good health.

This clonotype was picked up many times. The chain recombines TRBV4-1 with TRBJ1-5; 7 nucleotides match TRBD1. Germline V gene lookup returns CDR1 MGHRA and CDR2 YSYEKL. The CDR3 totals 15 residues. The J segment lost 4 bases and the V segment lost 3 bases, leaving 6 bases of the junction unmatched. The CDR3 spells CASSQGQGGNQPQHF. DNA for the CDR3: TGCGCCAGCAGCCAGGGCCAGGGGGGGAATCAGCCCCAGCATTTT.

This clonotype was seen at least ten times. The V gene is TRBV5-1, the J gene TRBJ2-7, with TRBD2 identical over 9 bases. Germline CDR1 reads SGHRS; CDR2 reads YFSETQ. V lost 4 bases, J lost 2 bases, and 7 bases stayed unmatched. The CDR3 has 15 amino acids. The CDR3 loop is CASSSIAGETYEQYF. Written as DNA, the CDR3 is TGCGCCAGCAGCAGCATAGCGGGGGAAACCTACGAGCAGTACTTC.

This clonotype was detected ten times or more. The chain couples TRBV15 to TRBJ2-7; TRBD2 might be the D (6 bases). Germline V gene data show CDR1 as LNHNV and CDR2 as YYDKDF (reference sequence). The CDR3 is 16 amino acids. V was clipped by 3 bases and J by 1 base, with 16 bases between them. In DNA, the CDR3 is TGTGCCACCAGCAGGGGTGGAGGGAAAGGATCCTACGAGCAGTACTTC. Translating it yields CATSRGGGKGSYEQYF.

This clonotype showed up many times. V and J are TRBV4-1 and TRBJ2-4; TRBD1 aligns across 7 bases. This CDR3 has 15 residues. Germline V gives CDR1 MGHRA, CDR2 YSYEKL. V was clipped by 4 bases and J by 8 bases; unmatched bases: 11. The CDR3 sequence: CASSRKTGTVDIQYF. Written as DNA, the CDR3 is TGCGCCAGCAGCCGAAAGACGGGGACAGTCGACATTCAGTACTTC.

This clonotype has ten or more counts. The rearrangement links TRBV5-1 to TRBJ2-1, with D perhaps matching TRBD2 (5 bases). The germline V and J ends were trimmed by 5 bases and 9 bases, with 15 bases remaining between them. This CDR3 is built from 13 residues. Germline V gene lookup returns CDR1 SGHRS and CDR2 YFSETQ. CDR3 nucleotides: TGCGCCAGCAGTCCGGGGAACCCAAGTGAGCAGTTCTTC. Protein product: CASSPGNPSEQFF.

This clonotype was counted many times. The CDR3 protein is CSVRQGTTGELFF. In DNA, the CDR3 is TGCAGCGTCAGACAGGGAACAACCGGGGAGCTGTTTTTT. This rearrangement joins TRBV29-1 to TRBJ2-2; 7 bases match TRBD1. CDR1 is SQVTM, CDR2 ANQGSEA, per germline. V gave up 6 bases and J gave up 5 bases; unmatched junction bases: 6. The CDR3 runs 13 residues.

This clonotype was counted between two and nine times. The rearrangement uses TRBV7-2 and TRBJ2-7; 11 bases line up with TRBD2. The germline CDR1 and CDR2 sequences are SGHTA and FQGNSA. This CDR3 contains 14 residues. V shed 5 bases and J 4 bases; nucleotides not matched to a gene: 4. CDR3 DNA: TGTGCCAGCAGCCCGACTAGCGGGATTTACGAGCAGTACTTC. Protein: CASSPTSGIYEQYF.

This clonotype was seen ten or more times. The CDR3 bases are TGTGCCAGCAGCCGCGGGACAGGCGTAACCTATGGCTACACCTTC. This translates into CASSRGTGVTYGYTF. The rearrangement uses TRBV12-3 or TRBV12-4 and TRBJ1-2; 8 bases map to TRBD1. CDR3 size: 15 residues. Trimming at V came to 6 bases and at J to 4 bases, leaving 10 bases not matched to a gene.

The table lists this clonotype with many counts. J is TRBJ2-7 and V is TRBV12-3 or TRBV12-4, with D perhaps given as TRBD1 or TRBD2 (5 bases each). CDR3 size: 15 residues. Deletions cut 6 bases from V and 2 bases from J, with 17 bases between. The CDR3 sequence: CASSPSAGSPYEQYF. CDR3 in DNA: TGTGCCAGCAGCCCATCTGCAGGGAGCCCCTACGAGCAGTACTTC.

This clonotype was seen many times. This chain joins TRBV11-2 and TRBJ2-3; D possibly corresponds to TRBD1 (6 bases). CDR3 length: 12 residues. V shed 5 bases and J shed 4 bases, with 7 bases lying between them. CDR1 and CDR2 (germline): SGHAT, FQNNGV. CDR3 region: CASSTGSDTQYF. CDR3 coding DNA: TGTGCCAGCAGCACAGGGTCAGATACGCAGTATTTT.

Many counts were recorded for this clonotype. J is TRBJ2-7 and V is TRBV5-1; 11 bases are shared with TRBD2. The length of the CDR3 is 15 residues. V shed 4 bases and J 0 bases; nucleotides not matched to a gene: 3. Germline V gene sequence: CDR1 SGHRS, CDR2 YFSETQ. CDR3 in DNA: TGCGCCAGCAGCAAGGGACTAGCGGTCTCCTACGAGCAGTACTTC. Protein: CASSKGLAVSYEQYF.

This clonotype was picked up many times. The chain couples TRBV12-3 or TRBV12-4 to TRBJ2-3; D uncertain. Trimming cost V 2 bases and J 12 bases, with 9 bases left between them. The length of the CDR3 is 11 residues. This chain's CDR3 is CASSLLAFQYF. CDR3 in DNA: TGTGCCAGCAGTTTACTGGCTTTCCAGTATTTT.

The sample holds many counts of this clonotype. The V and J genes are TRBV12-3 or TRBV12-4 and TRBJ1-4; maybe TRBD1 (6 bases). V was pared by 6 bases and J by 8 bases, with 19 bases between. CDR3 size: 15 residues. As DNA, the CDR3 is TGTGCCAGCAGCGGAAATACAGGGCGAGGAGAAAAACTGTTTTTT. It specifies CASSGNTGRGEKLFF.

In its sample, this clonotype was seen many times. The V gene is TRBV11-1, the J gene TRBJ1-5, with 11 bases matching TRBD1. With V trimmed by 5 bases and J by 2 bases, 8 bases remained unmatched. The germline CDR1 and CDR2 sequences are SGHAT and FQDESV (reference sequence). The CDR3 totals 17 residues. As DNA, the CDR3 is TGTGCCAGCAGCCTAGGGACAGGGGGACTGGGCAATCAGCCCCAGCATTTT. Encoded protein: CASSLGTGGLGNQPQHF.

This clonotype was counted at least ten times. The chain joins TRBV11-2 to TRBJ1-2, with D uncertain. The CDR3 is made up of 13 amino acids. Germline CDR1 is SGHAT and CDR2 is FQNNGV. The ends were cut back, 6 bases at V and 4 bases at J, with 12 bases in the middle. CDR3: CASSLGPGYGYTF. In DNA form, the CDR3 reads TGTGCCAGCAGTCTGGGCCCGGGCTATGGCTACACCTTC.

This clonotype was found many times. CDR3 DNA sequence: TGCAGTGCTAGCCAGACAGGGTATGAGCAGTATTTT. Translation: CSASQTGYEQYF. The V call is TRBV20-1, the J call TRBJ2-3; 7 nucleotides match TRBD1. Germline CDR1 and CDR2: DFQATT and SNEGSKA (reference sequence). CDR3 size: 12 residues. V trimming: 3 bases; J trimming: 11 bases; junction bases outside the gene matches: 8.

Many counts were recorded for this clonotype. The gene calls are TRBV5-1 and TRBJ2-5; D unresolved. The germline V gene has CDR1 SGHRS and CDR2 YFSETQ. This CDR3 is 12 amino acids long. V shed 4 bases and J shed 5 bases, with 9 bases lying between them. The chain's CDR3 is CASSDLRETQYF. The DNA of the CDR3 is TGCGCCAGCAGCGACCTAAGGGAGACCCAGTACTTC.

This clonotype has ten or more counts. The chain employs TRBV27 and TRBJ1-4; D not certain. V dropped 6 bases and J dropped 0 bases, with 11 bases sitting between them. The CDR3 consists of 15 residues. Germline loops: CDR1 MNHEY, CDR2 SMNVEV (reference sequence). The CDR3 DNA follows: TGTGCCAGCAGCACCGGACTTGCAACTAATGAAAAACTGTTTTTT. Protein product: CASSTGLATNEKLFF.

This clonotype was counted between two and nine times. The chain uses TRBV7-8 and TRBJ1-1; D gene ambiguous. Trimming took 1 base from V and 0 from J, leaving 9 bases between them. The CDR3 covers 15 residues. The germline V gene encodes CDR1 SGHVS and CDR2 FQNEAQ. The CDR3 DNA sequence: TGTGCCAGCAGCTTAGAGGCCACCATGAACACTGAAGCTTTCTTT. It yields the protein CASSLEATMNTEAFF.

This clonotype was found many times. The J gene is TRBJ2-7, the V gene TRBV28; no clear D. In germline, CDR1 is MDHEN, CDR2 SYDVKM. The CDR3 is 13 residues long. Trimming stripped 6 bases from V and 3 bases from J, with 12 bases between. The CDR3 DNA sequence: TGTGCCAGCAGCACCTACCCCGGCTACGAGCAGTACGTC. Its protein product is CASSTYPGYEQYV.

Many counts were recorded for this clonotype. The V gene is TRBV11-2, the J gene TRBJ2-3, with 9 positions matching TRBD1. Germline trimming cut 5 bases from V and 2 bases from J; bases unmatched to any gene: 5. The germline V gene has CDR1 SGHAT and CDR2 FQNNGV. The CDR3 sequence is 15 residues long. CDR3 sequence reads: CASSADRGPTDTQYF. DNA for the CDR3: TGTGCCAGCAGCGCGGACAGGGGACCCACAGATACGCAGTATTTT. Combining the CDR3 with reference TRBV11-2 and TRBJ2-3 gives the whole variable domain EAGVAQSPRYKIIEKRQSVAFWCNPISGHATLYWYQQILGQGPKLLIQFQNNGVVDDSQLPKDRFSAERLKGVDSTLKIQPAKLEDSAVYLCASSADRGPTDTQYFGPGTRLTVL.

This clonotype has a count of ten or more. CDR3 in amino acids: CSARDSATNEQYV. As DNA, the CDR3 is TGCAGTGCTAGAGATTCGGCGACGAACGAGCAGTACGTC. This chain connects TRBV20-1 to TRBJ2-7; D is unresolved. The CDR3 is made up of 13 amino acids. Germline-derived CDR1 and CDR2 are DFQATT and SNEGSKA (reference sequence). The V end was cut by 0 bases, the J end by 5 bases, with 11 bases between.

This clonotype showed up many times. The rearrangement uses TRBV6-2 or TRBV6-3 and TRBJ2-5, with D possibly TRBD1 on 5 matching bases. The CDR3 spans 14 residues. The germline V and J ends were trimmed by 2 bases and 2 bases, with 9 bases remaining between them. Germline loops: CDR1 MNHEY, CDR2 SVGEGT. The CDR3 DNA reads as TGTGCCAGCAGTTACCCGGACATACAAGAGACCCAGTACTTC. Amino acids: CASSYPDIQETQYF.

This clonotype showed up many times. The chain is built from TRBV14 and TRBJ2-1, with 9 nucleotides matching TRBD2. This CDR3 has 15 amino acids. Germline values: CDR1 SGHDN, CDR2 FVKESK. With V trimmed by 4 bases and J by 9 bases, 10 bases remained unmatched. Here the CDR3 reads CASSREVAGASEQFF. CDR3 sequence (DNA): TGTGCCAGCAGCCGTGAGGTAGCGGGAGCTAGTGAGCAGTTCTTC.

In this sample, this clonotype turned up many times. The genes are TRBV5-1 and TRBJ2-5; no reliable D call. The germline V gene encodes CDR1 SGHRS and CDR2 YFSETQ. Between the trimmed V and J ends, which lost 5 bases and 0 bases, there was a span of 5 bases. This CDR3 is 12 amino acids long. The CDR3 DNA sequence: TGCGCCAGCAGTGGGGACCAAGAGACCCAGTACTTC. This sequence encodes CASSGDQETQYF.

The table lists this clonotype with many counts. This chain links TRBV3-1 with TRBJ2-1; 8 positions match TRBD2. The CDR3 contains 20 residues. Germline CDR1 and CDR2: LGHDT and YNNKEL (reference sequence). Trimming removed 0 bases from V and 4 bases from J; junction bases left unmatched: 17. The CDR3 loop is CASSQDLGGVIGTRYNEQFF. The CDR3 nucleotides read TGTGCCAGCAGCCAAGATTTGGGGGGCGTGATAGGGACTAGGTACAATGAGCAGTTCTTC.

This clonotype was counted at least ten times. The rearrangement joins TRBV7-9 to TRBJ1-3, with no clear D. Looked up from germline, CDR1 is SEHNR and CDR2 is FQNEAQ (reference sequence). The CDR3 is 13 amino acids. V was clipped by 4 bases and J by 4 bases, with 8 bases between them. In nucleotides, the CDR3 is TGTGCCAGCAGCTCCGGAGGAGGAAACACCATATATTTT. Protein product: CASSSGGGNTIYF.

This clonotype was counted many times. The chain couples TRBV5-1 to TRBJ2-5; D tentatively fits TRBD1 or TRBD2 (5 bases each). The germline gives CDR1 SGHRS, CDR2 YFSETQ. The CDR3 totals 19 residues. Trimming took 4 bases from V and 1 from J, leaving 26 bases between them. The CDR3 nucleotides read TGCGCCAGCAGCCCAACAACCAAAGGCAGGGAGTGGCCCCAAGAGACCCAGTACTTC. It yields the protein CASSPTTKGREWPQETQYF.